This is a list of T cell receptor beta chains from one sample in a study of identical twins. TCRdb reprocessed the 5' RACE reads with MiXCR, giving one entry per CDR3 protein. The table has 550,000 to 800,000 distinct CDR3 sequences, 7% to 7.5% seen once. This sample was shared with a second study, whose subject was yellow fever vaccine responses in identical twins.

Sequencing was done on a sample of PBMCs. All receptors come from a woman in her late teens or twenties in good health. CDR3s leave out the opening cysteine and the closing phenylalanine or tryptophan. The size entry is marked missing in some rows and otherwise reads once, few, many or a size class.

j_call v_call clone_size cdr3_aa
TRBJ1-3 TRBV12-3/TRBV12-4 many ASSFTGAGNTIY
TRBJ2-1 TRBV7-9 many ASNSFSEYSEQF
TRBJ1-1 TRBV6-1 many ASDGGFYSNTEAF
TRBJ1-3 TRBV4-2 few ASSHQDTIY
TRBJ2-7 TRBV5-5 - ASSLQQGAREQY
TRBJ2-2 TRBV6-1 few ASSPLNGNTGELF
TRBJ2-1 TRBV5-1 many ASSPDPGQTYNEQF
TRBJ2-2 TRBV29-1 few SVEDGGSTGELF
TRBJ2-7 TRBV12-3/TRBV12-4 - ASSLVGSTNEQY
TRBJ2-1 TRBV12-3/TRBV12-4 many ASSLSGGGAEQF
TRBJ2-3 TRBV9 many ASSVGGLVDTQY